By proportion, the clone carrying this T cell receptor (beta chain) is large. What it binds is unknown. This entry belongs to a study of T and B cells in COVID-19 patients. Study-wide points: In COVID-19 patients, T cell receptor beta variable and joining gene use was reportedly strongly skewed.

BIOMED2 TRB-A/B primer pools were used in multiplex TRB PCR. TCRdb independently ran MiXCR on the multiplex PCR reads; one entry per CDR3 protein. Here the sample spans thousands of distinct CDR3 sequences, roughly a quarter being singletons. From blood, roughly 220-550 ng of genomic DNA served as TRB template. The sample comprised blood. The clonotype was recovered from a human donor with active COVID-19.

CDR3 nucleotide sequence: TGTGCCAGTCGAGGCGGGATCGATGCAGATACGCAGTATTTT. Its translation is CASRGGIDADTQYF. The chain links TRBV19 to TRBJ2-3, with D possibly TRBD2 on 6 matching bases. The V end lost 8 bases, the J end lost 4 bases, and 16 bases lay between the germline ends. Looked up from germline, CDR1 is LNHDA and CDR2 is SQIVND (reference sequence). The CDR3 extends over 14 amino acids.